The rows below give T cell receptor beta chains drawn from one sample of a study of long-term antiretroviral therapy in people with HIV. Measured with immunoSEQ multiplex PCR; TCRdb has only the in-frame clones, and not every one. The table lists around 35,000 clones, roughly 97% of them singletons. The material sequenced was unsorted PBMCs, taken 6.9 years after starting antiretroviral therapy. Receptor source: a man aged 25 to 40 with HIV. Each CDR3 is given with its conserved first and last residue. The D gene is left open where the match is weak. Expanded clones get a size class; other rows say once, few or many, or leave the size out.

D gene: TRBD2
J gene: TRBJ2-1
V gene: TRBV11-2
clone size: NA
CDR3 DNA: TGTGCCAGCAGCTTACGGGGGGTCGACAATGAGCAGTTCTTC
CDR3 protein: CASSLRGVDNEQFF

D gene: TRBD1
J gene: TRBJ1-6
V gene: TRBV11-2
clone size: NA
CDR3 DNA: TGTGCCAGCGGAACAGGGGTGGATAATTCACCCCTCCACTTT
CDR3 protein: CASGTGVDNSPLHF

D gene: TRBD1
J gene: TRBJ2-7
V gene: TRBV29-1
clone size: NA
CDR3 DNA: TGCAGCGTTAAGGACAGGGCGTACGAGCAGTACTTC
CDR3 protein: CSVKDRAYEQYF

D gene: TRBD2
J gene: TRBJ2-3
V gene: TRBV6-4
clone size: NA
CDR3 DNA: TGTGCCAGCAGTCTATCCGAGGGTAGCGGGGCTACGCAGTATTTT
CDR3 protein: CASSLSEGSGATQYF

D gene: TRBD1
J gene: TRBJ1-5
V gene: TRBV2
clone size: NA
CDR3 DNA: TGTGCCAGCAGTGAGACAGGGCGCGGCAATCAGCCCCAGCATTTT
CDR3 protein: CASSETGRGNQPQHF

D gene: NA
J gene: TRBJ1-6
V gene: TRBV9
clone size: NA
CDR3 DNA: TGTGCCAGCAGCGTAGAGGCAGGGAGTAATTCACCCCTCCACTTT
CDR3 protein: CASSVEAGSNSPLHF

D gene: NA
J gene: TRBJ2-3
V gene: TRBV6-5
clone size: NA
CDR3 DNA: TGTGCCAGCAGCCCAGGGTTATCAGATACGCAGTATTTT
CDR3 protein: CASSPGLSDTQYF

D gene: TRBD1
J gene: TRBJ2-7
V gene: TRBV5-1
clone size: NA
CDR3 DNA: TGCGCCAGCAGCTTAACACCGGGACAGGGGAAATCCTACGAGCAGTACTTC
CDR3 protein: CASSLTPGQGKSYEQYF

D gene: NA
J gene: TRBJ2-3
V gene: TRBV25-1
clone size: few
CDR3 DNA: TGTGCCAGCAGGCGGGGAAGCACAGATACGCAGTATTTT
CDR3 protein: CASRRGSTDTQYF

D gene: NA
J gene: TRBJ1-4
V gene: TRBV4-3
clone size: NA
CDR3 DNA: TGCGCCAGCAGCCAAGTCCTCGGGGGAGGGCATGAAAAACTGTTTTTT
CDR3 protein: CASSQVLGGGHEKLFF

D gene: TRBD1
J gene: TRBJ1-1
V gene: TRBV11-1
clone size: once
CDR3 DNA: TGTGCCAGCAGCTTGGGGGTTGACAGGGGTCCCATGAACACTGAAGCTTTCTTT
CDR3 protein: CASSLGVDRGPMNTEAFF

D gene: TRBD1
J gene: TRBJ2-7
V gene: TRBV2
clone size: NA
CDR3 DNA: TGTGCCGGAGTTGGACAGGGGAGCTACGAGCAGTACTTC
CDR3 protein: CAGVGQGSYEQYF

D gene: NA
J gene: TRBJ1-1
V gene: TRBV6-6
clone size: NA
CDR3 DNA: TGTGCCAGCAGTGGGTTTGAAGCTTTCTTT
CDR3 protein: CASSGFEAFF

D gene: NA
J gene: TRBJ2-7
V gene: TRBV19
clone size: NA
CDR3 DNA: TGTGCCAGTAGTATAATCGGGGGGCAAAACTACGAGCAGTACTTC
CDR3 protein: CASSIIGGQNYEQYF

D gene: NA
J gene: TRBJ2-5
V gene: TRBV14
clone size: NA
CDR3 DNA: TGTGCCAGCAGCCCGCGAAACAGGGAGGGGGAGACCCAGTACTTC
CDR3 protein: CASSPRNREGETQYF

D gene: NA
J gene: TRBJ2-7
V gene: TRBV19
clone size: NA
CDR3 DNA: TGTGCCAGTAGTCCCCCAGGGGCTCTCTACGAGCAGTACTTC
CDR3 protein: CASSPPGALYEQYF

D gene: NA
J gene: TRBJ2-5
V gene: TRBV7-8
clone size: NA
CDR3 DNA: TGTGCCAGCAGTCCGTACCAAGAGACCCAGTACTTC
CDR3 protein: CASSPYQETQYF

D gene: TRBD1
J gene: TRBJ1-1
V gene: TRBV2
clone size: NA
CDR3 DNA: TGTGCCAGCAGTCGACAGGGGGCTGAAGCTTTCTTT
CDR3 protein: CASSRQGAEAFF

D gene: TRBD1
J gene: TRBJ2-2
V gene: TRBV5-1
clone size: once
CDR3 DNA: TGCGCCAGCAGCGAGCTCCAGGGGGCCCGTAACACCGGGGAGCTGTTTTTT
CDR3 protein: CASSELQGARNTGELFF

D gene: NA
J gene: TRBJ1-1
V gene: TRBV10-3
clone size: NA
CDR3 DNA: TGTGCCACGGCCAGGGTAAGGGCTGAAGCTTTCTTT
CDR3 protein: CATARVRAEAFF

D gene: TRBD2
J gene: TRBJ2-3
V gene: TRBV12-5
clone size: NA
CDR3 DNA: TGTGCTAGTGGTCCCGGGACTAGCGGGAGACGGTGGGATACGCAGTATTTT
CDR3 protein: CASGPGTSGRRWDTQYF

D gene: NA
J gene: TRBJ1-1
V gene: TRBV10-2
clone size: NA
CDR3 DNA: TGCGCCAGCAAGTCCGGGGGGAGGAACACTGAAGCTTTCTTT
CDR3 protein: CASKSGGRNTEAFF

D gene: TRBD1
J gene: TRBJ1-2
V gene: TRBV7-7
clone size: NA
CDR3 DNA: TGTGCTAGCAGCGAGGTGGAGGGGGCATATGGCTACACCTTC
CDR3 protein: CASSEVEGAYGYTF

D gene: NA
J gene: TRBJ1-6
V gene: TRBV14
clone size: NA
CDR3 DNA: TGTGCCAGCAGCCAGGGAAGAATCAGCACACCCCTCCACTTT
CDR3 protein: CASSQGRISTPLHF

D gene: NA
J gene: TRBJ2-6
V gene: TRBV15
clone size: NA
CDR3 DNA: TGTGCCACCAGCAGAGTGGTTACTGGGGCCAACGTCCTGACTTTC
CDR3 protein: CATSRVVTGANVLTF

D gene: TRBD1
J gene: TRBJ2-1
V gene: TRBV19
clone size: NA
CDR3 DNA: TGTGCCAGTAGTATCTCTAGTTGGGACAGGTCTGAAGGTGAGCAGTTCTTC
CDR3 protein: CASSISSWDRSEGEQFF

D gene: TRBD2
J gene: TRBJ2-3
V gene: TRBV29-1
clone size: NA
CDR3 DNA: TGCAGCGTTGTAGGGCGGCTAGCGGGAGTTACGCAGTATTTT
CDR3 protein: CSVVGRLAGVTQYF

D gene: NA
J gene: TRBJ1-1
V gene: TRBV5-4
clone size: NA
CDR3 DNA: TGTGCCAGCAGCTCGGGACTAGGGGACACTGAAGCTTTCTTT
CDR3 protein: CASSSGLGDTEAFF